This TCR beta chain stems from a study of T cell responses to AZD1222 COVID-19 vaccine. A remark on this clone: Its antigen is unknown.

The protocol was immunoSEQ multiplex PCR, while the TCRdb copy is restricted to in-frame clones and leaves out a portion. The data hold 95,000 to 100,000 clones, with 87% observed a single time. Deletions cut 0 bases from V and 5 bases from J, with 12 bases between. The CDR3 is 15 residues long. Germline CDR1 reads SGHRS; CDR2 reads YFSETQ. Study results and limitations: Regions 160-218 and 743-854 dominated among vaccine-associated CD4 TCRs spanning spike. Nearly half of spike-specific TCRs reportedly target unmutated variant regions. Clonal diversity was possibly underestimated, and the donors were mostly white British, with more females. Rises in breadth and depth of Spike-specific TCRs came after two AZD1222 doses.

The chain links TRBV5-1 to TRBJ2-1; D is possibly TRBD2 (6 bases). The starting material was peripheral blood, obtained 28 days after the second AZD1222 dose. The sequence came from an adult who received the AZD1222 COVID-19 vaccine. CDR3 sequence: CASSLVAGSHNEQFF. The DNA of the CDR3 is TGCGCCAGCAGCTTGGTGGCGGGGTCTCACAATGAGCAGTTCTTC.